The sequence of this T cell receptor beta chain was determined in a study of blood T cells in healthy people across ages. Notes on the study in general: Any changes in expanded clonotypes were possibly confounded, as donor CMV status remained unknown.

The second PCR ran roughly 7 to 11 cycles with a sample-barcoded 5' primer and J-beta primers. Using its own MiXCR run on the 5' RACE reads, TCRdb lists one record per CDR3 protein. The table has roughly 800,000 distinct CDR3 sequences, about 26% seen once. The CDR3 spans 12 residues. Germline values: CDR1 ENHRY, CDR2 SYGVKD. The V end was cut by 4 bases, the J end by 1 base, with 4 bases between. A word on this clonotype: What it binds is unknown.

A further study also used this sample, focusing on T cells of mothers and their children.

The receptor was isolated from a boy aged 5-17 years in good health. Source material: blood. The V call is TRBV10-3, the J call TRBJ1-1, with D hard to call. The CDR3 DNA is TGTGCCATCAGTGCAGAGAACACTGAAGCTTTCTTT. This encodes CAISAENTEAFF.